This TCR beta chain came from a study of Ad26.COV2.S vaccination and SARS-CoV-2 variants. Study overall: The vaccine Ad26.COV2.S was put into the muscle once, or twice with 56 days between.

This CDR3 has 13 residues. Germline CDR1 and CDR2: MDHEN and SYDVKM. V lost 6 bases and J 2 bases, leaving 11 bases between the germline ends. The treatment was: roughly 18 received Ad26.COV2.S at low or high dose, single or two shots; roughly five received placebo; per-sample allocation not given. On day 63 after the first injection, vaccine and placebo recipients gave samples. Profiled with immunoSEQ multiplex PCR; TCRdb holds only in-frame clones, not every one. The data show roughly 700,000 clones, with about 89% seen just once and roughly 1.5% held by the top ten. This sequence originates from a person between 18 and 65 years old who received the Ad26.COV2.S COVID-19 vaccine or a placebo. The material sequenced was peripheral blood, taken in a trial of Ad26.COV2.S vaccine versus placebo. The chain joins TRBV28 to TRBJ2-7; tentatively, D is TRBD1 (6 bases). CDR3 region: CASRSGTPYEQYF. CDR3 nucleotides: TGTGCCAGCAGGTCCGGGACACCCTACGAGCAGTACTTC.